Listed here is a single T cell receptor (beta chain). TCRdb re-called the RT-PCR reads with MiXCR, one entry per CDR3 protein. The repertoire includes approximately 720,000 distinct CDR3 sequences, over 12% of them detected once, and about 3.6% sits in the top ten. CDR1 is LGHNA, CDR2 YSLEER, per germline. This CDR3 has 16 amino acids. Trimming removed 3 bases from V and 4 bases from J; junction bases left unmatched: 9. The TCR was taken from a female donor in good health, serving as a healthy control. The sequenced sample was memory CD4+ T cells from blood. This chain links TRBV4-3 with TRBJ2-5; 9 nucleotides line up with TRBD2. CDR3 nucleotide sequence: TGCGCCAGCAGCCAGGGGCGTGGCGGGAGGGGAGAGACCCAGTACTTC. Translation: CASSQGRGGRGETQYF.